Each of the 18 T cell receptor beta chains below was sequenced from the same sample in a study of control samples from healthy donors and cancer patients. Produced via immunoSEQ multiplex PCR; TCRdb's table is partial and in-frame only. The sample holds around 110,000 clones, around 89% seen once. The sequenced sample consisted of PBMCs. These receptors were obtained from a woman in her forties or fifties with colorectal cancer.

This clone has just one count. The J gene is TRBJ1-2, the V gene TRBV12-3 or TRBV12-4; D ambiguous. V lost 1 base, J lost 7 bases, and 10 bases lay in between. CDR3 length: 13 residues. The CDR3 DNA follows: TGTGCCAGCAGTTTAGGGGCGATGGGTGGCTACACCTTC. It encodes CASSLGAMGGYTF.

The J gene is TRBJ2-2, the V gene TRBV7-6; D gene ambiguous. The CDR3 is 17 residues long. The ends were cut back, 4 bases at V and 0 bases at J, with 15 bases in the middle. Germline CDR1 and CDR2: SGHVS and FNYEAQ. The CDR3 DNA is TGTGCCAGCAGCTCACCGGCAGTTGCGACGAACACCGGGGAGCTGTTTTTT. Residues: CASSSPAVATNTGELFF.

This chain joins TRBV6-5 and TRBJ1-5; D gene uncertain. Germline values: CDR1 MNHEY, CDR2 SVGAGI. This CDR3 comprises 13 residues. The V and J ends lost 7 bases and 4 bases respectively, with 11 bases between them. The CDR3: CASTSVANQPQHF. CDR3 bases: TGTGCCAGCACATCGGTTGCTAATCAGCCCCAGCATTTT.

This clone was found once. The chain combines TRBV28 with TRBJ2-1; 12 positions agree with TRBD2. The CDR3 is 14 amino acids. The junction had 10 bases not matched to a gene; V was cut back by 10 bases and J by 9 bases. CDR1 and CDR2 (germline): MDHEN, SYDVKM. The CDR3 nucleotides are TGTGCCACCTCAGGACTAGCGGGATTAAGTGAGCAGTTCTTC. Amino acid sequence: CATSGLAGLSEQFF.

This chain connects TRBV11-2 to TRBJ2-7, with 12 bases matching TRBD2. V shed 5 bases and J 6 bases; nucleotides not matched to a gene: 5. Germline CDR1 and CDR2: SGHAT and FQNNGV. The CDR3 spans 14 residues. CDR3 in DNA: TGTGCCAGCAGCACGACTAGCGGGAGTGGCGAGCAGTACTTC. Its translation is CASSTTSGSGEQYF.

The chain joins TRBV6-5 to TRBJ1-3, with TRBD1 as a possible D gene (6 bases). CDR1 and CDR2 from the germline V gene are MNHEY and SVGAGI. This CDR3 contains 14 residues. V lost 7 bases and J lost 1, with 11 bases in between. In nucleotides, the CDR3 is TGTGCCAGCACACTAGGGGGGTCTGGAAACACCATATATTTT. Encoded protein: CASTLGGSGNTIYF.

This clone was seen just once. V usage is TRBV24-1 and J usage is TRBJ2-3; 7 positions agree with TRBD1. The CDR3 consists of 19 residues. The germline V gene has CDR1 KGHDR and CDR2 SFDVKD. V shed 4 bases, J shed 5 bases, and the junction held 20 bases outside the gene matches. The CDR3 loop reads CATSDPIGDNVGGEDTQYF. DNA of the CDR3: TGTGCCACCAGTGACCCCATCGGAGATAATGTAGGGGGCGAAGATACGCAGTATTTT.

The chain couples TRBV28 to TRBJ2-5; D may correspond to TRBD1 or TRBD2 (5 bases each). With 5 bases removed from V and 5 bases from J, the gap between germline ends came to 15 bases. The CDR3 sequence is 14 residues long. The germline gives CDR1 MDHEN, CDR2 SYDVKM. The CDR3 region has the DNA TGTGCCAGCAGTGACTACCAGGGCTTCGAGACCCAGTACTTC. It codes for CASSDYQGFETQYF.

The rearrangement links TRBV3-1 (or the pseudogene TRBV3-2) to TRBJ2-1; 8 bases are a match to TRBD1. V trimming: 2 bases; J trimming: 13 bases; junction bases outside the gene matches: 4. Germline V lookup: CDR1 LGHDT, CDR2 YNNKEL (reference sequence). The CDR3 runs to 12 residues. For the CDR3, the DNA is TGTGCCAGCAGCCAACTCAGGGGGCCTCAGTTCTTC. Translation gives CASSQLRGPQFF.

The V and J genes are TRBV6-1 and TRBJ1-2; 9 nucleotides align to TRBD1. CDR1 is MNHNS and CDR2 is SASEGT in the germline V gene. This CDR3 comprises 15 residues. The V and J ends lost 6 bases and 0 bases, in that order; junction bases with no gene match: 5. Here the CDR3 reads CASRPGQGPNYGYTF. The DNA of the CDR3 is TGTGCCAGCAGGCCGGGACAGGGCCCTAACTATGGCTACACCTTC.

The chain links TRBV19 to TRBJ1-4; no clear D gene. CDR1 is LNHDA and CDR2 is SQIVND in the germline V gene (reference sequence). This CDR3 spans 14 amino acids. V lost 3 bases and J lost 5, with 10 bases in between. The CDR3 DNA sequence: TGTGCCAGTAGTATGGACCCTTCGAATGAAAAACTGTTTTTT. Protein sequence: CASSMDPSNEKLFF. The full variable domain, in which reference TRBV19 and TRBJ1-4 provide the parts outside the CDR3, is DGGITQSPKYLFRKEGQNVTLSCEQNLNHDAMYWYRQDPGQGLRLIYYSQIVNDFQKGDIAEGYSVSREKKESFPLTVTSAQKNPTAFYLCASSMDPSNEKLFFGSGTQLSVL.

The chain joins TRBV19 to TRBJ1-2, with a weak D call TRBD1 (5 bases). V was shortened by 7 bases and J by 2 bases, with 11 bases between the two germline ends. CDR1 LNHDA and CDR2 SQIVND come from the germline V gene (reference sequence). The CDR3 is 13 amino acids. The CDR3 region is CASKKSGNYGYTF. The CDR3 region has the DNA TGTGCCAGTAAGAAGTCAGGGAACTATGGCTACACCTTC.

The chain's CDR3 is CASSQDGTSGHNEQFF. The DNA for the CDR3 is TGTGCCAGCAGCCAAGACGGGACTAGCGGGCACAATGAGCAGTTCTTC. The rearrangement uses TRBV14 and TRBJ2-1, with 12 bases fitting TRBD2. From germline, CDR1 is SGHDN and CDR2 FVKESK. The CDR3 loop spans 16 amino acids. V shed 0 bases, J shed 5 bases, and the junction held 2 bases outside the gene matches.

This chain joins TRBV14 and TRBJ1-4; no clear D. V was cut by 0 bases and J by 7 bases, with 15 bases left in between. Germline V gives CDR1 SGHDN, CDR2 FVKESK. The CDR3 sequence is 16 residues long. The CDR3 is CASSQDLGTESEKLFF. CDR3 DNA: TGTGCCAGCAGCCAAGATTTGGGCACCGAGAGTGAAAAACTGTTTTTT.

The CDR3 coding sequence is TGTGCCCAATTAGGGACGTTTTATGGCTACACCTTC. Amino acid sequence: CAQLGTFYGYTF. The rearrangement links TRBV30 to TRBJ1-2, with D maybe TRBD1 (5 bases). Trimming cost V 8 bases and J 5 bases, with 15 bases left between them. CDR1 GTSNPN and CDR2 SVGIG come from the germline V gene (reference sequence). The CDR3 runs 12 residues. Filled out from reference TRBV30 and TRBJ1-2, the complete variable domain reads SQTIHQWPATLVQPVGSPLSLECTVEGTSNPNLYWYRQAAGRGLQLLFYSVGIGQISSEVPQNLSASRPQDRQFILSSKKLLLSDSGFYLCAQLGTFYGYTFGSGTRLTVV.

Written as DNA, the CDR3 is TGTGCCAGCAGGGGCTGGCGGGGGGTTGGGGAAAACATTCAGTACTTC. It yields the protein CASRGWRGVGENIQYF. The gene calls are TRBV2 and TRBJ2-4; TRBD2 agrees at 8 bases. The CDR3 covers 16 residues. The V gene's germline CDR1 is SNHLY and CDR2 FYNNEI. V was pared by 6 bases and J by 5 bases, with 12 bases of the junction left unmatched.

The chain combines TRBV20-1 with TRBJ1-5, with no clear D. CDR1 and CDR2 from the germline V gene are DFQATT and SNEGSKA (reference sequence). The CDR3 is 14 residues long. The ends were cut back, 3 bases at V and 5 bases at J, with 14 bases in the middle. The CDR3 region has the DNA TGCAGTGCTAGTCGAGGGCCCCCCGATCAGCCCCAGCATTTT. Translated, it gives CSASRGPPDQPQHF.

This clone has only one observation. The junction and the germline gene differ at one end; a read error may be behind it. The chain links TRBV27 to TRBJ2-7, with 7 bases lining up with TRBD2. CDR1 MNHEY and CDR2 SMNVEV come from the germline V gene (reference sequence). This CDR3 is 15 amino acids long. The CDR3 sequence is CASSLGTTASHEQYF. CDR3 bases: TGTGCCAGCAGTCTCGGGACTACCGCCTCCCACGAGCAGTACTTC.